Shown below are 8 T cell receptor beta chains from a single sample sequenced in a study of T cells in Graves' hyperthyroidism and ophthalmopathy. TCR beta CDR3 sequences were amplified from RNA transcripts. The HTBI primer set drove a first-round RT-PCR of the TCR CDR3. TCRdb passed the multiplex PCR reads through MiXCR, listing each CDR3 protein once. The top ten hold over 45% of the sample, which has a few hundred thousand distinct CDR3 sequences, about 18% seen once. Sequences were obtained from blood. Receptors originate from a woman aged 55-70 years with Graves' ophthalmopathy.

The chain employs TRBV6-2 or TRBV6-3 and TRBJ2-5; D is perhaps TRBD1 or TRBD2 (5 bases each). CDR3 length: 14 amino acids. The V and J ends lost 6 bases and 1 base respectively, with 12 bases between them. From germline, CDR1 is MNHEY and CDR2 SVGEGT. CDR3 sequence reads: CASRSEGIQETQYF. The DNA of the CDR3 is TGTGCCAGCAGGTCCGAGGGGATCCAAGAGACCCAGTACTTC.

The table lists this clonotype with many counts. V gene TRBV29-1 combines with J gene TRBJ1-1, with 7 bases identical to TRBD1. Germline-derived CDR1 and CDR2 are SQVTM and ANQGSEA. After removal of 7 bases from V and 1 base from J, the junction contained 3 bases not matched to a gene. The CDR3 loop spans 12 amino acids. CDR3 sequence reads: CSAGQKNTEAFF. In DNA form, the CDR3 reads TGCAGCGCGGGACAGAAGAACACTGAAGCTTTCTTT.

This clonotype was seen ten or more times. V is TRBV2 and J is TRBJ1-3; tentative D call: TRBD1 (5 bases). Trimming took off 4 bases at V and 2 bases at J, with 15 bases between the two ends. There are 16 residues in the CDR3. CDR1 is SNHLY and CDR2 is FYNNEI in the germline V gene. As DNA, the CDR3 is TGTGCCAGCAGTGGTGGGGACGGAGGACCTGGAAACACCATATATTTT. As protein: CASSGGDGGPGNTIYF.

This clonotype was seen many times. The chain employs TRBV9 and TRBJ2-5, with TRBD2 as a possible D gene (6 bases). The CDR3 is made up of 13 amino acids. Germline V gene sequence: CDR1 SGDLS, CDR2 YYNGEE. V was shortened by 0 bases and J by 5 bases, with 8 bases between the two germline ends. The CDR3 region has the DNA TGTGCCAGCAGCGTAGTAAGCGGGGAGACCCAGTACTTC. Protein sequence: CASSVVSGETQYF.

This clonotype appeared a few times. The chain joins TRBV5-8 to TRBJ1-1; D might be TRBD1 (5 bases). Germline-derived CDR1 and CDR2 are SGHTS and YDEGEE. This CDR3 comprises 16 residues. Trimming took 0 bases from V and 1 from J, leaving 13 bases between them. The CDR3 DNA sequence: TGTGCCAGCAGCTTGGCACCGGGGCGGGGGAACACTGAAGCTTTCTTT. Amino acid sequence: CASSLAPGRGNTEAFF.

This clonotype was observed a handful of times. This sequence joins TRBV9 and TRBJ1-4, with D hard to call. The CDR3 is 17 residues long. The germline gives CDR1 SGDLS, CDR2 YYNGEE. The V gene lost 0 bases and the J gene lost 7 bases, with 19 bases spanning the gap. CDR3: CASSVGGSRNVAEKLFF. The DNA of the CDR3 is TGTGCCAGCAGCGTAGGAGGGAGCAGAAATGTAGCTGAAAAACTGTTTTTT. Variable domain in full (rest from reference TRBV9 and TRBJ1-4): DSGVTQTPKHLITATGQRVTLRCSPRSGDLSVYWYQQSLDQGLQFLIQYYNGEERAKGNILERFSAQQFPDLHSELNLSSLELGDSALYFCASSVGGSRNVAEKLFFGSGTQLSVL.

V is TRBV7-9 and J is TRBJ1-5; D call uncertain. V lost 3 bases and J lost 4, with 7 bases in between. There are 13 residues in the CDR3. Per germline, CDR1 SEHNR and CDR2 FQNEAQ (reference sequence). In DNA form, the CDR3 reads TGTGCCAGCAGCTTCGACTTGAATCAGCCCCAGCATTTT. It yields the protein CASSFDLNQPQHF.

Turning to this clonotype: A read error may be the cause here, since a much bigger clone is one base away. The chain uses TRBV11-2 and TRBJ1-1, with TRBD1 as a possible D gene (5 bases). Per the germline V gene, CDR1 is SGHAT and CDR2 is FQNNGV. V lost 6 bases and J 0 bases, leaving 17 bases between the germline ends. The CDR3 extends over 16 amino acids. CDR3 residues: CASRYQGELMNTEAFF. The DNA of the CDR3 is TGTGCCAGCAGGTACCAGGGAGAGCTGATGAACACTGAAGCTTTCTTT.